This T cell receptor (beta chain) was obtained from a study of blood T cells in healthy people across ages. Study results and caveats: Diversity of TCR beta correlated strongly with naive T cell percentage.

V shed 6 bases and J shed 2 bases, with 14 bases lying between them. Germline V gives CDR1 SNHLY, CDR2 FYNNEI. The CDR3 covers 14 residues. The sample holds a few counts of this clonotype. Its antigen is still unknown. The study recruited healthy Caucasian donors from Russia who were aged roughly 6 to 100. Primers used in a second PCR of about 6 to 11 cycles were a sample-barcoded 5' primer and a J-beta primer mix. One entry per CDR3 protein, called by TCRdb with MiXCR from the 5' RACE reads. The sample contains about 1.5 million distinct CDR3 sequences, 35% to 45% of which appear only once. The source is a woman younger than 35 in good health. Sequenced input: blood. V gene TRBV2 combines with J gene TRBJ2-7; D is perhaps TRBD1 (5 bases). CDR3 bases: TGTGCCAGCAGCCCATCAGGGAACCCCTACGAGCAGTACTTC. Amino acids: CASSPSGNPYEQYF.